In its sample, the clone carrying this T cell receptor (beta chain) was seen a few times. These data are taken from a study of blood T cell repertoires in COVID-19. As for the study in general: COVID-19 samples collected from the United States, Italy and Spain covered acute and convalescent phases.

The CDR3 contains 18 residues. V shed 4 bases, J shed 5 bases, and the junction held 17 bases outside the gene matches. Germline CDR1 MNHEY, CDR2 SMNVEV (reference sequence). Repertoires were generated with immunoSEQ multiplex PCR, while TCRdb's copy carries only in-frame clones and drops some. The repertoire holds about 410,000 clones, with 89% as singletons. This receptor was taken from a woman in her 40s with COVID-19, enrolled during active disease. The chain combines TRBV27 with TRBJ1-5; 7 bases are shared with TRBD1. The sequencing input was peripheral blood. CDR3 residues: CASSSVKLDRPADQPQHF. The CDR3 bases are TGTGCCAGCAGTTCGGTTAAACTGGACAGGCCTGCCGATCAGCCCCAGCATTTT.